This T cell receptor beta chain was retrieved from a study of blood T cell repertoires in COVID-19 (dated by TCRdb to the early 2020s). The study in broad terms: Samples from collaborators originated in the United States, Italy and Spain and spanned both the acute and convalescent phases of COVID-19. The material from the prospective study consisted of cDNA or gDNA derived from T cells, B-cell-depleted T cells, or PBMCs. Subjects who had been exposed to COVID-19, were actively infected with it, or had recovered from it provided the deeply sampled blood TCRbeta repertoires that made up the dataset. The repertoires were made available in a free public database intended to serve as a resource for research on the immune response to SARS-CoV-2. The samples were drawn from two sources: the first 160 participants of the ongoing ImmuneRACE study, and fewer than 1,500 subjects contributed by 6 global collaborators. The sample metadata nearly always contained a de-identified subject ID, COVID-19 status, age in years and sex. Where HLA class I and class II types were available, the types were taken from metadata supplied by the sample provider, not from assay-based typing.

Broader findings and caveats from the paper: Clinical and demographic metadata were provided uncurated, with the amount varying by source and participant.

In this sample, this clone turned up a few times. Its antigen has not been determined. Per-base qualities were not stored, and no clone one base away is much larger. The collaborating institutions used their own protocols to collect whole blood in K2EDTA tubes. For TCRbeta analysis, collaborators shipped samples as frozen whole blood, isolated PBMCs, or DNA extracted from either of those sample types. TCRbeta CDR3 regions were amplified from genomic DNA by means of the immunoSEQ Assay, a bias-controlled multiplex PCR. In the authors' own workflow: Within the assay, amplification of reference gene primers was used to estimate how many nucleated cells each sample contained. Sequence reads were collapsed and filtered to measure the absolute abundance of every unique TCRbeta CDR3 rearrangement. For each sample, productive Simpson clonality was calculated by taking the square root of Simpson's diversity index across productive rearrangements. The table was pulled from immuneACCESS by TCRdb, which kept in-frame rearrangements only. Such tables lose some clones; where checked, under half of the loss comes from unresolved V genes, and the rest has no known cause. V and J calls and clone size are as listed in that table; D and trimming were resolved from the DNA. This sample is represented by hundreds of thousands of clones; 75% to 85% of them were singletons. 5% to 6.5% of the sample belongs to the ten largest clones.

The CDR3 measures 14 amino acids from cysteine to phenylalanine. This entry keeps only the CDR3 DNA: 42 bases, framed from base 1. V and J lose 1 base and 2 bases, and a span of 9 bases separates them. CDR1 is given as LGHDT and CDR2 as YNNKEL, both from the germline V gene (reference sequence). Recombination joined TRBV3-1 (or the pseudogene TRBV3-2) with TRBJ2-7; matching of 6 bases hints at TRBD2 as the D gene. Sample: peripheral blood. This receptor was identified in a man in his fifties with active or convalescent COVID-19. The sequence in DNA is TGTGCCAGCAGCCAAGGACTAGGGGCCTACGAGCAGTACTTC. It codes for CASSQGLGAYEQYF.